This TCR beta chain was found in a study of cytomegalovirus exposure and HLA in healthy donors. The study, taken as a whole, reports: TCR beta V- and J-gene trimming was later associated with a missense DCLRE1C variant.

Trimming stripped 0 bases from V and 12 bases from J, with 15 bases between. The CDR3 consists of 14 residues. Germline V CDR1 and CDR2: MGHRA, YSYEKL. Points on this clone: Its antigen is undetermined.

The PCR used 60 Vbeta and 13 Jbeta primers. Clones were sequenced by immunoSEQ multiplex PCR, and TCRdb holds only the in-frame ones, with some missing. The sample includes some 130,000 clones, approximately 85% of them seen just once. This clonotype was obtained from a boy aged 5 to 17 in good health and CMV-seronegative. What was sequenced was PBMCs. V usage is TRBV4-1 and J usage is TRBJ2-1; possibly TRBD1 for D (6 bases). CDR3 in amino acids: CASSQDSPPRGQFF. CDR3 DNA sequence: TGCGCCAGCAGCCAAGATAGCCCCCCCAGGGGGCAGTTCTTC.